Each of the 11 T cell receptor beta chains below was sequenced from the same sample in a study of T-cell memory formation after mild COVID-19. One entry per CDR3 protein, called by TCRdb with MiXCR from the 5' RACE reads. The table includes roughly 130,000 distinct CDR3 sequences, over 15% detected once. The sample comprised PBMCs or a T cell subset sorted from them (not recorded which). The receptors stem from a man younger than 35 who had mild COVID-19 (a few samples of this study predate the infection). Cell type and time point are not known.

This clonotype was observed a few times. Written as DNA, the CDR3 is TGTGCCAGCGGGGGACAGAACACCGGGGAGCTGTTTTTT. This codes for CASGGQNTGELFF. The chain carries TRBV11-3 and TRBJ2-2, with D perhaps matching TRBD1 (6 bases). CDR1 is SGHNT, CDR2 YENEEA, per germline. V gave up 8 bases and J gave up 1 base, with 8 bases separating them. This CDR3 contains 13 residues. Using reference TRBV11-3 and TRBJ2-2 for the parts outside the CDR3, the full variable domain is EAGVVQSPRYKIIEKKQPVAFWCNPISGHNTLYWYLQNLGQGPELLIRYENEEAVDDSQLPKDRFSAERLKGVDSTLKIQPAELGDSAVYLCASGGQNTGELFFGEGSRLTVL.

This chain uses TRBV6-5 with TRBJ1-2; weak D call: TRBD1 (5 bases). The ends were cut back, 5 bases at V and 8 bases at J, with 24 bases in the middle. The germline V gene encodes CDR1 MNHEY and CDR2 SVGAGI. The CDR3 consists of 16 residues. In nucleotides, the CDR3 is TGTGCCAGCAGTCGCGGACGGAGTCCCAGCGGGGGAGGCTACACCTTC. It encodes CASSRGRSPSGGGYTF.

This clonotype appeared a few times. The chain recombines TRBV6-5 with TRBJ2-3, with no clear D. Deletions cut 4 bases from V and 3 bases from J, with 8 bases between. CDR3 size: 13 residues. CDR1 is MNHEY, CDR2 SVGAGI, per germline. For the CDR3, the DNA is TGTGCCAGCAGTTTTGTAGTGACAGATACGCAGTATTTT. Translation gives CASSFVVTDTQYF.

The chain employs TRBV11-2 and TRBJ2-6, with D unclear. Germline V gene sequence: CDR1 SGHAT, CDR2 FQNNGV. Trimming removed 1 base at V and 4 bases at J, with 11 bases between. The CDR3 runs to 16 residues. CDR3 bases: TGTGCCAGCAGCTTAGTTTGGGCGACCGGGGCCAACGTCCTGACTTTC. Amino acids: CASSLVWATGANVLTF.

This clonotype was observed at least ten times. The rearrangement joins TRBV18 to TRBJ1-1; D gene uncertain. Deletions cut 1 base from V and 4 bases from J, with 10 bases between. Germline CDR1 is KGHSH and CDR2 is LQKENI. The CDR3 sequence is 14 residues long. CDR3 coding DNA: TGTGCCAGCTCACCACTTTCGGACCTCACTGAAGCTTTCTTT. Its protein is CASSPLSDLTEAFF.

This clonotype was counted many times. This chain uses TRBV7-6 with TRBJ2-7; 7 nucleotides align to TRBD1. Per germline, CDR1 SGHVS and CDR2 FNYEAQ. This CDR3 contains 14 residues. The V and J ends lost 5 bases and 1 base, in that order; junction bases with no gene match: 5. Here the CDR3 DNA reads TGTGCCAGCAGCATAAGACAGGGATCCTACGAGCAGTACTTC. This codes for CASSIRQGSYEQYF.

This rearrangement joins TRBV20-1 to TRBJ2-1, with 11 nucleotides matching TRBD1. The CDR3 covers 15 residues. Trimming took 0 bases from V and 7 from J; bases not matched to a gene: 5. Germline CDR1 DFQATT, CDR2 SNEGSKA (reference sequence). The CDR3 DNA sequence: TGCAGTGCTAGAGATCCAGGGACAGGGGGTAATGAGCAGTTCTTC. Encoded protein: CSARDPGTGGNEQFF.

The sample holds many counts of this clonotype. This sequence joins TRBV9 and TRBJ2-1; 7 bases line up with TRBD2. Germline CDR1 and CDR2: SGDLS and YYNGEE. The CDR3 extends over 15 amino acids. The junction had 9 bases not matched to a gene; V was cut back by 7 bases and J by 2 bases. The CDR3 coding sequence is TGTGCCAGCTCCGGAGCGGGGATAACCTACAATGAGCAGTTCTTC. Protein sequence: CASSGAGITYNEQFF.

This clonotype was recorded many times. The rearrangement links TRBV5-1 to TRBJ2-3, with 8 positions matching TRBD2. The CDR3 length is 15 residues. V lost 4 bases, J lost 5 bases, and 9 bases stayed unmatched. Germline CDR1 and CDR2: SGHRS and YFSETQ. CDR3 sequence: CASSPSRGGRDTQYF. In nucleotides, the CDR3 is TGCGCCAGCAGCCCCTCCCGGGGGGGCAGAGATACGCAGTATTTT.

J is TRBJ2-2 and V is TRBV10-3, with unresolved D. CDR3 length equals 15 residues. Trimming removed 3 bases at V and 6 bases at J, with 14 bases between. Germline CDR1 ENHRY, CDR2 SYGVKD. The CDR3 is CAISDERAGAGELFF. The DNA of the CDR3 is TGTGCCATCAGTGATGAAAGGGCAGGAGCCGGGGAGCTGTTTTTT.

This clonotype appeared many times. The gene calls are TRBV29-1 and TRBJ2-5, with 7 bases aligning to TRBD1. Trimming at V came to 1 base and at J to 2 bases, leaving 7 bases not matched to a gene. The CDR3 length is 15 residues. Looked up from germline, CDR1 is SQVTM and CDR2 is ANQGSEA. This CDR3 is CSVEASGTAQETQYF. In DNA, the CDR3 is TGCAGCGTTGAAGCTTCCGGGACAGCACAAGAGACCCAGTACTTC.